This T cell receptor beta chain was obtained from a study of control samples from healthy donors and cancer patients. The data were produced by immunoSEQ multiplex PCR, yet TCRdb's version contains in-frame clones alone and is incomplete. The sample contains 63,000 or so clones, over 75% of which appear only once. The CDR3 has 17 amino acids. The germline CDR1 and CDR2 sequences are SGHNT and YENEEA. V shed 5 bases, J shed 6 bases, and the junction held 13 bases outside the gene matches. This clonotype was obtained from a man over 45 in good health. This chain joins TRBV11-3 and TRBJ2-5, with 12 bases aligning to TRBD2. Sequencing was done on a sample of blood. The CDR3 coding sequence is TGTGCCAGCAGCCCCCACGGGCTAGCGGGAGGGATTAAGACCCAGTACTTC. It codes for CASSPHGLAGGIKTQYF.